The 21 T cell receptor beta chains below all came from one sample that was sequenced in a study of T cell responses to AZD1222 COVID-19 vaccine. Assay used: immunoSEQ multiplex PCR; TCRdb lists only in-frame clones, some missing. This table has 140,000 to 150,000 clones, roughly nine tenths appearing once. The specimen was peripheral blood, collected 28 days after the second AZD1222 dose. The origin of the receptors is an adult who received the AZD1222 COVID-19 vaccine.

CDR3 DNA: TGTGCCAGCAGGGACGGGGGCAGTGAGCAGTACTTC. Translation: CASRDGGSEQYF. V gene TRBV6-5 combines with J gene TRBJ2-7; D possibly matches TRBD1 or TRBD2 (6 bases each). V gave up 6 bases and J gave up 7 bases, with 13 bases separating them. The CDR3 is made up of 12 amino acids. The germline CDR1 and CDR2 sequences are MNHEY and SVGAGI.

This clone has just one count. This specimen includes other DNA sequences encoding the same CDR3. The genes are TRBV7-2 and TRBJ1-2, with D uncertain. The CDR3 covers 12 residues. Per germline, CDR1 SGHTA and CDR2 FQGNSA. Trimming stripped 1 base from V and 5 bases from J, with 5 bases between. The DNA of the CDR3 is TGTGCCAGCAGCTTAGGGGGTTATGGCTACACCTTC. Its translation: CASSLGGYGYTF.

The chain has TRBV6-4 and TRBJ2-2; 7 bases are a match to TRBD2. V lost 3 bases and J lost 7; bases outside the gene matches: 5. The CDR3 runs 14 residues. Germline CDR1 is MRHNA and CDR2 is SNTAGT. The CDR3 DNA sequence: TGTGCCAGCAGTGAAGCGGGAATGAGCGGGGAGCTGTTTTTT. Residues: CASSEAGMSGELFF.

The chain recombines TRBV2 with TRBJ2-1; 9 bases line up with TRBD2. Germline V CDR1 and CDR2: SNHLY, FYNNEI. Losses at the gene ends were 10 bases for V and 6 bases for J; bases not matched to a gene: 10. This CDR3 has 14 amino acids. The CDR3 coding sequence is TGTGCCACTTCAACGCTAGCGGGAATCAATGAGCAGTTCTTC. Translated: CATSTLAGINEQFF.

The chain carries TRBV6-6 and TRBJ2-1, with 9 bases matching TRBD1. J lost 9 bases, V lost 5 bases, and 8 bases had no gene match. The germline CDR1 and CDR2 sequences are MNHNY and SVGAGI (reference sequence). This CDR3 comprises 14 residues. CDR3 in amino acids: CASSKNRGPGEQFF. In nucleotides, the CDR3 is TGTGCCAGCAGTAAAAACAGGGGGCCGGGTGAGCAGTTCTTC.

The V call is TRBV9, the J call TRBJ2-7; 11 nucleotides line up with TRBD2. The CDR3 totals 15 residues. The germline CDR1 and CDR2 sequences are SGDLS and YYNGEE. The V gene end was trimmed by 3 bases and the J gene end by 3 bases; junction bases not matched to a gene: 5. The DNA for the CDR3 is TGTGCCAGCAGCGCAACTAGCGGGAGTATCTACGAGCAGTACTTC. This encodes CASSATSGSIYEQYF.

V is TRBV2 and J is TRBJ1-2; 9 bases are shared with TRBD1. The germline gives CDR1 SNHLY, CDR2 FYNNEI. This CDR3 region has 15 residues. J was trimmed by 6 bases and V by 2 bases; bases with no gene match: 7. The CDR3 reads CASSEPDRGVDGYTF. The CDR3, as DNA: TGTGCCAGCAGTGAACCGGACAGGGGCGTGGATGGCTACACCTTC.

The chain links TRBV4-1 to TRBJ1-2; D possibly corresponds to TRBD1 (5 bases). The germline CDR1 and CDR2 sequences are MGHRA and YSYEKL. V shed 4 bases and J shed 0 bases, with 18 bases lying between them. This CDR3 is 17 amino acids long. The CDR3 DNA follows: TGCGCCAGCAGCCCCTCTACCGGGCAGGGCGCTAACTATGGCTACACCTTC. This translates into CASSPSTGQGANYGYTF.

There are a few counts of this clone. The chain joins TRBV7-9 to TRBJ2-5; D possibly corresponds to TRBD2 (6 bases). Trimming removed 5 bases at V and 5 bases at J, with 15 bases between. Germline-derived CDR1 and CDR2 are SEHNR and FQNEAQ (reference sequence). This CDR3 has 14 residues. CDR3 loop: CASSRPGRGETQYF. CDR3 coding DNA: TGTGCCAGCAGCCGTCCGGGTCGGGGGGAGACCCAGTACTTC.

Written as DNA, the CDR3 is TGTGCCAGCAGCTTAGAAAGCGGGGGGGCATCAGATACGCAGTATTTT. Translated: CASSLESGGASDTQYF. V and J are TRBV7-6 and TRBJ2-3; TRBD2 agrees at 10 bases. This CDR3 contains 16 residues. V lost 1 base and J lost 4; bases outside the gene matches: 5. CDR1 and CDR2 (germline): SGHVS, FNYEAQ.

This clone was detected only once. The chain combines TRBV7-9 with TRBJ1-2, with 9 bases that match TRBD1. Germline values: CDR1 SEHNR, CDR2 FQNEAQ (reference sequence). J gave up 4 bases and V 1 base, and 7 bases lay outside the gene matches. The CDR3 runs to 16 residues. In nucleotides, the CDR3 is TGTGCCAGCAGCTTAGGGGCAACAGGGGGCTTCTATGGCTACACCTTC. Its protein product is CASSLGATGGFYGYTF.

V is TRBV4-3 and J is TRBJ1-2; D remains ambiguous. Deletions cut 0 bases from V and 2 bases from J, with 13 bases between. Germline CDR1 LGHNA, CDR2 YSLEER. The CDR3 runs 16 residues. The CDR3 sequence: CASSQDRRNENYGYTF. The CDR3 DNA is TGCGCCAGCAGCCAAGATCGGAGGAACGAAAACTATGGCTACACCTTC.

The chain links TRBV2 to TRBJ1-4; 7 bases fit TRBD1. Germline V gene data show CDR1 as SNHLY and CDR2 as FYNNEI. This CDR3 has 15 amino acids. V lost 6 bases, J lost 4 bases, and 8 bases stayed unmatched. CDR3 in amino acids: CASRGETGINEKLFF. In nucleotides, the CDR3 is TGTGCCAGCAGAGGGGAGACAGGGATTAATGAAAAACTGTTTTTT.

The gene calls are TRBV9 and TRBJ1-2; D gene uncertain. The germline V gene encodes CDR1 SGDLS and CDR2 YYNGEE. This CDR3 is 17 amino acids long. V was clipped by 0 bases and J by 4 bases, with 19 bases between them. The CDR3 DNA sequence: TGTGCCAGCAGCGTAGGTGGGGAGGGTTGGCGGATCTATGGCTACACCTTC. Protein product: CASSVGGEGWRIYGYTF.

The chain employs TRBV27 and TRBJ2-1; perhaps TRBD2 as D (5 bases). V dropped 6 bases and J dropped 5 bases, with 20 bases sitting between them. Germline V lookup: CDR1 MNHEY, CDR2 SMNVEV (reference sequence). The CDR3 is 16 residues long. The CDR3 DNA reads TGTGCCAGCAGCCCCATATCAATGAGGGATGACAATGAGCAGTTCTTC. Amino acids: CASSPISMRDDNEQFF.

The chain recombines TRBV6-1 with TRBJ2-3; D remains ambiguous. The CDR3 is 14 residues long. CDR1 and CDR2 from the germline V gene are MNHNS and SASEGT. Trimming stripped 2 bases from V and 6 bases from J, with 12 bases between. Written as DNA, the CDR3 is TGTGCCAGCAGTGAAAAGGGCACTACGGATACGCAGTATTTT. Protein product: CASSEKGTTDTQYF.

The chain uses TRBV6-2 or TRBV6-3 and TRBJ2-4; D may be TRBD1 (6 bases). Trimming removed 6 bases at V and 2 bases at J, with 26 bases between. CDR1 and CDR2 from the germline V gene are MNHEY and SVGEGT. The CDR3 extends over 19 amino acids. CDR3 in DNA: TGTGCCAGCAGCCAATCACAGGGTCTCCCCCCCGGGCCCAAAAACATTCAGTACTTC. Translating it yields CASSQSQGLPPGPKNIQYF.

In its sample, this clone was seen once. The chain combines TRBV6-5 with TRBJ1-1, with D maybe TRBD1 (5 bases). The length of the CDR3 is 15 residues. V gave up 6 bases and J gave up 5 bases, with 19 bases separating them. The germline CDR1 and CDR2 sequences are MNHEY and SVGAGI. The CDR3 loop reads CASRERGEIGTEAFF. CDR3 in DNA: TGTGCCAGCAGGGAGCGGGGGGAAATTGGGACTGAAGCTTTCTTT.

The gene calls are TRBV27 and TRBJ1-1, with a tentative D call TRBD1 (6 bases). The CDR3 sequence is 12 residues long. The germline V and J ends were trimmed by 6 bases and 7 bases, with 12 bases remaining between them. Germline CDR1 and CDR2: MNHEY and SMNVEV (reference sequence). The CDR3 DNA reads as TGTGCCAGCAGGGCTGAAGGGGGTGAAGCTTTCTTT. It translates to CASRAEGGEAFF.

The chain recombines TRBV5-5 with TRBJ1-3; no definite D call. Looked up from germline, CDR1 is SGHKS and CDR2 is YYEKEE (reference sequence). V gave up 2 bases and J gave up 3 bases, with 9 bases separating them. There are 14 residues in the CDR3. The CDR3 spells CASSLVERGNTIYF. Here the CDR3 DNA reads TGTGCCAGCAGCTTAGTGGAGCGTGGAAACACCATATATTTT.

The V and J genes are TRBV5-5 and TRBJ1-5, with TRBD1 matching over 8 bases. This CDR3 has 16 amino acids. After removal of 4 bases from V and 7 bases from J, the junction contained 13 bases not matched to a gene. Germline V gives CDR1 SGHKS, CDR2 YYEKEE (reference sequence). The DNA of the CDR3 is TGTGCCAGCAGCCACATACCCGGGACAGGAAAGCAGCCCCAGCATTTT. Amino acid sequence: CASSHIPGTGKQPQHF.